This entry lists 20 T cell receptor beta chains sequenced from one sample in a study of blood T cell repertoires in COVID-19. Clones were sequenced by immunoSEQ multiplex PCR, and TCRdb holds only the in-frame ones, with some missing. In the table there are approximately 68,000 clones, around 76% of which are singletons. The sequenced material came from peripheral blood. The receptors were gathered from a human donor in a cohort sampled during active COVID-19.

In DNA form, the CDR3 reads TGTGCCACAGTCCTTTCGCGGGGGGGCACGGATGAGCAGTTCTTC. Amino acids: CATVLSRGGTDEQFF. The chain has TRBV10-3 and TRBJ2-1, with TRBD2 matching over 9 bases. The CDR3 sequence is 15 residues long. V lost 10 bases, J lost 8 bases, and 15 bases stayed unmatched. Germline loops: CDR1 ENHRY, CDR2 SYGVKD.

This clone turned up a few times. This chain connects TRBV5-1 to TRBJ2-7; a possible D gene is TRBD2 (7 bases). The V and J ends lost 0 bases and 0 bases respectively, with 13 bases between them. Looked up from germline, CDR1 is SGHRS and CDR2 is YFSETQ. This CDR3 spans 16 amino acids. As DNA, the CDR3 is TGCGCCAGCAGCTTGGAGGGGGGGACGCGCTCCTACGAGCAGTACTTC. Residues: CASSLEGGTRSYEQYF.

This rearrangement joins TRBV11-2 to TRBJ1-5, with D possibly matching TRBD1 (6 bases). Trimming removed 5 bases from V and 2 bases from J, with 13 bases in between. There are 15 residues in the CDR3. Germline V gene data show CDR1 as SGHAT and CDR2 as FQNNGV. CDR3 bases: TGTGCCAGCAGCCTCGGGACACTGCGCAATCAGCCCCAGCATTTT. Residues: CASSLGTLRNQPQHF.

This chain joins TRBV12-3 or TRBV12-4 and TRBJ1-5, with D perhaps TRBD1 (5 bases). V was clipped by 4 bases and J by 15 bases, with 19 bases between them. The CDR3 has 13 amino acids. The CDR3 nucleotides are TGTGCCAGCAGTTCCACGGGGGGTTTTTCATTGCATTTT. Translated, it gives CASSSTGGFSLHF.

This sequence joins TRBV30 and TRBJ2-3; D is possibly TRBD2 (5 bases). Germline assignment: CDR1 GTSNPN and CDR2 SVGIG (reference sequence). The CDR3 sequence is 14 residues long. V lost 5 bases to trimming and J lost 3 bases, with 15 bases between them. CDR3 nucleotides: TGTGCCTGGGAGGGCGGGTATGGGACAGATACGCAGTATTTT. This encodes CAWEGGYGTDTQYF.

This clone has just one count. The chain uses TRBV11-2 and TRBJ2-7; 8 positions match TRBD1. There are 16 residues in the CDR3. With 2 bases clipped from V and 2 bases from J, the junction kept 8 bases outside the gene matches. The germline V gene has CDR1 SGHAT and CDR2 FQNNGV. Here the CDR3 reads CASSLQRDRGAYEQYF. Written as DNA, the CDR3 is TGTGCCAGCAGCTTACAGAGAGACAGGGGAGCCTACGAGCAGTACTTC. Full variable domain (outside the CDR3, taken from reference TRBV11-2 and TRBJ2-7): EAGVAQSPRYKIIEKRQSVAFWCNPISGHATLYWYQQILGQGPKLLIQFQNNGVVDDSQLPKDRFSAERLKGVDSTLKIQPAKLEDSAVYLCASSLQRDRGAYEQYFGPGTRLTVT.

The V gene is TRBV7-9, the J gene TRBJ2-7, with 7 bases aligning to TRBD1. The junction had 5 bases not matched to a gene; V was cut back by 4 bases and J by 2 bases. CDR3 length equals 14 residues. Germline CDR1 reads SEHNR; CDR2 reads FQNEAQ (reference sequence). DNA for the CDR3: TGTGCCAGCAGCTGGCAGGGGACAGCCTACGAGCAGTACTTC. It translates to CASSWQGTAYEQYF.

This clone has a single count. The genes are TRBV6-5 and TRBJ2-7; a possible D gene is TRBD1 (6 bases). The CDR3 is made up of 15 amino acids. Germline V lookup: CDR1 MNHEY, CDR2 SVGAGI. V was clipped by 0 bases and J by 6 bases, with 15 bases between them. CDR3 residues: CASSYSPRGEVEQYF. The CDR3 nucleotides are TGTGCCAGCAGTTACTCCCCCAGGGGTGAGGTCGAGCAGTACTTC.

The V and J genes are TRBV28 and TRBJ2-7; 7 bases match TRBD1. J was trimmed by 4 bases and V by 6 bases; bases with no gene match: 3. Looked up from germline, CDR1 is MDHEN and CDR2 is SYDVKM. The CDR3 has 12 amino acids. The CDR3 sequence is CASRDREYEQYF. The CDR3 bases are TGTGCCAGCAGAGACAGGGAGTACGAGCAGTACTTC.

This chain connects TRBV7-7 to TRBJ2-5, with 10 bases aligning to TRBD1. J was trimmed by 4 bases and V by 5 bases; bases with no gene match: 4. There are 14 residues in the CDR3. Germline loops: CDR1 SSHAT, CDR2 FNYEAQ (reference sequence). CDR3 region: CASSRDRGRETQYF. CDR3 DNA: TGTGCCAGCAGCCGGGACAGGGGCCGAGAGACCCAGTACTTC.

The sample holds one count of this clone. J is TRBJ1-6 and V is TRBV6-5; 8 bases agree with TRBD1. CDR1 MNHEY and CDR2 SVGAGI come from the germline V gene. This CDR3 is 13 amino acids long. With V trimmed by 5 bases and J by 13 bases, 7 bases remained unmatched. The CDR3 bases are TGTGCCAGCAGTCCCCGGACAGGGAGGCCCCTCCACTTT. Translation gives CASSPRTGRPLHF.

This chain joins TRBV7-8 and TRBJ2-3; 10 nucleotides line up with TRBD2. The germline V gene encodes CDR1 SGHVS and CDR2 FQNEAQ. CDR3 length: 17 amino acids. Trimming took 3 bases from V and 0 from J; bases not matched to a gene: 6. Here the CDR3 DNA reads TGTGCCAGCAGCTTCGACTATAGCGGGGGGAGCACAGATACGCAGTATTTT. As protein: CASSFDYSGGSTDTQYF. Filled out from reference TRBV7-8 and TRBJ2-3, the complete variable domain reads GAGVSQSPRYKVAKRGQDVALRCDPISGHVSLFWYQQALGQGPEFLTYFQNEAQLDKSGLPSDRFFAERPEGSVSTLKIQRTQQEDSAVYLCASSFDYSGGSTDTQYFGPGTRLTVL.

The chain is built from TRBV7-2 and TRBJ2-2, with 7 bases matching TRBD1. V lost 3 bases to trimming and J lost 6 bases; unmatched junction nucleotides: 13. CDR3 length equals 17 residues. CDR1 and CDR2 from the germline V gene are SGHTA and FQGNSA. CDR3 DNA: TGTGCCAGCAGCTTGGGGACAGTAGGACTGAGGTCCGGGGAGCTGTTTTTT. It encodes CASSLGTVGLRSGELFF.

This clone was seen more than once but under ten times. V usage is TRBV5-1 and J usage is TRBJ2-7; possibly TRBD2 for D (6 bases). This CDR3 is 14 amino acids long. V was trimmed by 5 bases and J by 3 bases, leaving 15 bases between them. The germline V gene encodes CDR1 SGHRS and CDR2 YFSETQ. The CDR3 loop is CASRMEGYYYEQYF. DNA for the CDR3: TGCGCCAGCAGGATGGAGGGTTACTACTACGAGCAGTACTTC.

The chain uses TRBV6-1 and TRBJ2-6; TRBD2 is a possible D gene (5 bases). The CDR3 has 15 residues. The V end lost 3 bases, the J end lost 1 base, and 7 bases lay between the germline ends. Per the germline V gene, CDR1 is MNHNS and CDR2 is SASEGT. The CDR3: CASSDGESGANVLTF. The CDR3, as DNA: TGTGCCAGCAGTGATGGGGAGTCTGGGGCCAACGTCCTGACTTTC.

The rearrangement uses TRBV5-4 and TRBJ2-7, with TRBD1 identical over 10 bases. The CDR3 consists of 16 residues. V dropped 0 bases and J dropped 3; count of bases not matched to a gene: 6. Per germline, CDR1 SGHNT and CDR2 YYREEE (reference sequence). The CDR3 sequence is CASSLEPTGGHYEQYF. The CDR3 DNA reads TGTGCCAGCAGCTTGGAACCGACAGGGGGCCACTACGAGCAGTACTTC.

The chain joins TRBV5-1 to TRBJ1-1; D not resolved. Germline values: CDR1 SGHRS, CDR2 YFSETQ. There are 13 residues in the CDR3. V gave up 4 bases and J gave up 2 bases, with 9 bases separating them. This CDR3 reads CASSRQANTEAFF. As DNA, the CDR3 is TGCGCCAGCAGCAGGCAGGCTAACACTGAAGCTTTCTTT.

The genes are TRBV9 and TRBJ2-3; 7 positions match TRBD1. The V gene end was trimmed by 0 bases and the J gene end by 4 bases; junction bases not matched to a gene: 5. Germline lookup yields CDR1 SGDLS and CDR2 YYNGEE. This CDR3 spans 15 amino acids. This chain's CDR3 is CASSVARGLSDTQYF. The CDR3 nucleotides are TGTGCCAGCAGCGTAGCAAGGGGGCTGTCAGATACGCAGTATTTT.

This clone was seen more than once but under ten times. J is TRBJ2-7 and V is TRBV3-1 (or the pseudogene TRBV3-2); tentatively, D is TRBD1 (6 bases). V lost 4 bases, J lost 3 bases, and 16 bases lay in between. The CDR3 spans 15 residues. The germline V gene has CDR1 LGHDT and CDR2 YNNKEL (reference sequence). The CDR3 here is CASSRGQLAYYEQYF. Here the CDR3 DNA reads TGTGCCAGCAGCCGGGGGCAACTGGCTTACTACGAGCAGTACTTC.

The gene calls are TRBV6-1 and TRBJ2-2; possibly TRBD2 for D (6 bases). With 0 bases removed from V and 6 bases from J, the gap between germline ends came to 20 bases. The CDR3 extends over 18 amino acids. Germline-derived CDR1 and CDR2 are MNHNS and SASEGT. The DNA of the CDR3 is TGTGCCAGCAGTGAAGCGCTTGGGGGGTCGGCATCCTCCGGGGAGCTGTTTTTT. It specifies CASSEALGGSASSGELFF.